This TCR beta chain was recorded in a study of tumor-infiltrating lymphocytes in primary liver carcinoma. Across the whole study: Ages ranged from 30 to 69, with HCC or mixed HCC-cholangiocarcinoma.

Trimming pared 6 bases from V and 6 bases from J, leaving 24 bases between. Germline assignment: CDR1 SEHNR and CDR2 FQNEAQ (reference sequence). The CDR3 sequence is 16 residues long. Researchers drew blood RNA from unsorted whole blood and extracted germline DNA as well. From about 490 ng of total RNA, TCR beta-specific cDNA was reverse-transcribed using a constant-region primer. Sequencing libraries for TCR beta derived from three nested multiplex PCR rounds that used slightly modified ARM-PCR. Both of the initial two PCR rounds ran for roughly 11 cycles and employed TRBV1-TRBV30 forward primers alongside a C-beta reverse primer. TCRdb recomputed calls from the multiplex PCR reads with MiXCR, one row per CDR3 protein. The repertoire holds 320,000 or so distinct CDR3 sequences, with more than 55% as singletons. Many counts were recorded for this clonotype.

J is TRBJ2-7 and V is TRBV7-9, with D perhaps given as TRBD1 or TRBD2 (6 bases each). The TCR originated in a man in his forties with primary liver carcinoma and hepatitis B virus infection. Sequenced: peripheral blood. CDR3 in amino acids: CASSPPGGLVGGEQYF. CDR3 nucleotides: TGTGCCAGCAGTCCACCCGGGGGCCTAGTAGGAGGCGAGCAGTACTTC.